The 7 T cell receptor beta chains presented below share a single source sample, sequenced in a study of OX40 agonist ivuxolimab in advanced cancers. The method was immunoSEQ multiplex PCR; TCRdb's version includes in-frame clones alone and lacks a portion of them. This sample has just under 45,000 clones, with roughly 78% found just once. The material sequenced was CD4+ or CD8+ T cells sorted from blood, taken in a trial of the OX40 agonist ivuxolimab. The receptors stem from an adult with an advanced solid tumor such as melanoma, head and neck, liver or kidney cancer.

The CDR3: CASSRVDSSKNIQYF. For the CDR3, the DNA is TGTGCCAGCAGCCGAGTGGACAGCTCCAAAAACATTCAGTACTTC. The chain couples TRBV4-2 to TRBJ2-4; D is perhaps TRBD1 (6 bases). Germline V lookup: CDR1 LGHNA, CDR2 YNFKEQ. This CDR3 comprises 15 residues. V was trimmed by 4 bases and J by 2 bases, leaving 12 bases between them.

This clone has just a few counts. J is TRBJ1-2 and V is TRBV7-9; D is undetermined. The CDR3 is 11 residues long. Germline V gene lookup returns CDR1 SEHNR and CDR2 FQNEAQ (reference sequence). V was trimmed by 1 base and J by 6 bases, leaving 3 bases between them. The chain's CDR3 is CASSLVDGYTF. CDR3 bases: TGTGCCAGCAGCTTAGTCGATGGCTACACCTTC.

The CDR3 here is CSVESRGDEQYF. CDR3 sequence (DNA): TGCAGCGTTGAATCGAGGGGGGACGAGCAGTACTTC. The chain uses TRBV29-1 and TRBJ2-7; either TRBD1 or TRBD2 may supply D (6 bases each). This CDR3 is 12 amino acids long. Germline-derived CDR1 and CDR2 are SQVTM and ANQGSEA. The V gene lost 2 bases and the J gene lost 5 bases, with 10 bases spanning the gap.

In this sample, this clone turned up a few times. V and J are TRBV28 and TRBJ2-6; 9 nucleotides line up with TRBD1. The CDR3 consists of 18 residues. Losses at the gene ends were 5 bases for V and 0 bases for J; bases not matched to a gene: 8. Germline V gene data show CDR1 as MDHEN and CDR2 as SYDVKM. The CDR3 spells CASSPPGQGSSGANVLTF. CDR3 coding DNA: TGTGCCAGCAGTCCACCGGGACAGGGAAGCTCTGGGGCCAACGTCCTGACTTTC.

This sequence joins TRBV18 and TRBJ2-5, with no clear D. Judging by the DNA end, TRBJ2-7 fits better; the J call may be wrong. Germline V gene lookup returns CDR1 KGHSH and CDR2 LQKENI. CDR3 length: 12 amino acids. In DNA form, the CDR3 reads TGTGCCAGCTCACTCTCAGCCTACGAGCAGTACTTC. This gives the protein CASSLSAYEQYF.

V usage is TRBV11-2 and J usage is TRBJ1-1, with TRBD1 matching over 7 bases. From germline, CDR1 is SGHAT and CDR2 FQNNGV. The V segment lost 2 bases and the J segment 0 bases; nucleotides outside the gene matches: 12. The CDR3 is 18 residues long. The DNA for the CDR3 is TGTGCCAGCAGCTTAAACCCGACAGGGCTACAGGTGAACACTGAAGCTTTCTTT. Amino acid sequence: CASSLNPTGLQVNTEAFF.

V and J are TRBV20-1 and TRBJ1-2, with no clear D. The CDR3 has 11 amino acids. The germline V gene has CDR1 DFQATT and CDR2 SNEGSKA (reference sequence). The V gene lost 3 bases and the J gene lost 5 bases, with 7 bases spanning the gap. The DNA of the CDR3 is TGCAGTGCTAGTTTTGGGTATGGCTACACCTTC. The encoded protein is CSASFGYGYTF.